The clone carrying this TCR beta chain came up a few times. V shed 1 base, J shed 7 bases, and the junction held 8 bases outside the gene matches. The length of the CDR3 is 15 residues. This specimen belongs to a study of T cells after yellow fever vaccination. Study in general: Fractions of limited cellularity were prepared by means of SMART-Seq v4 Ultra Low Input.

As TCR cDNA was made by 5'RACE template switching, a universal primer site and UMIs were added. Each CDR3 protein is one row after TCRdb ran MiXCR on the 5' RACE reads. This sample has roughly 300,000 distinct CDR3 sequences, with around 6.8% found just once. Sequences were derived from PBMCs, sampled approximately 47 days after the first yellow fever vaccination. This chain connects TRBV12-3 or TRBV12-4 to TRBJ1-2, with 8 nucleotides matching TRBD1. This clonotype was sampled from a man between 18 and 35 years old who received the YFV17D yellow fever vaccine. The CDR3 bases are TGTGCCAGCAGTTTAGTTCAAGGACAGGGCAGTGGCTACACCTTC. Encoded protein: CASSLVQGQGSGYTF.